This T cell receptor (beta chain) derives from a study of blood T cell repertoires in COVID-19. Looking at the study overall: PBMCs, B-cell-depleted T cells, or T cells were the source of the cDNA or gDNA that made up the material.

One Seattle source followed patients from active infection through their disease course. In the source study's methods: Amplification of reference gene primers was used by the study to estimate nucleated cell counts. Produced via immunoSEQ multiplex PCR; TCRdb's table is partial and in-frame only. V and J calls and clone size are as listed in that table; D and trimming were resolved from the DNA. The sample shows some 110,000 clones, 92% of them seen only once. The sample was peripheral blood. This TCR came from a man aged 45-65 years with COVID-19, enrolled during active disease.

The CDR3: CASSIETSGTWNEQFF. In nucleotides, the CDR3 is TGTGCCAGTAGTATAGAAACTAGCGGGACGTGGAATGAGCAGTTCTTC. The chain uses TRBV19 and TRBJ2-1; 10 bases agree with TRBD2. The CDR3 runs 16 residues. From germline, CDR1 is LNHDA and CDR2 SQIVND (reference sequence). Trimming removed 0 bases from V and 7 bases from J; junction bases left unmatched: 6.